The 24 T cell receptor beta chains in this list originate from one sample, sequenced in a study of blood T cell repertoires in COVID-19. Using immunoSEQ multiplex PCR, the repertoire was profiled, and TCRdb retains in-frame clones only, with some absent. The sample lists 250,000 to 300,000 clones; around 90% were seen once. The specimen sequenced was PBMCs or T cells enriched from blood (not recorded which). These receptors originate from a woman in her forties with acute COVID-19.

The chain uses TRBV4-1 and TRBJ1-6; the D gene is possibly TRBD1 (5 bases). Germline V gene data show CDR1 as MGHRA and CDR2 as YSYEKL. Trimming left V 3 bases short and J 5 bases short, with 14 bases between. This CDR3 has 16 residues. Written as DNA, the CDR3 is TGCGCCAGCAGCCAGGAGGGGACGCGGAATAATTCACCCCTCCACTTT. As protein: CASSQEGTRNNSPLHF.

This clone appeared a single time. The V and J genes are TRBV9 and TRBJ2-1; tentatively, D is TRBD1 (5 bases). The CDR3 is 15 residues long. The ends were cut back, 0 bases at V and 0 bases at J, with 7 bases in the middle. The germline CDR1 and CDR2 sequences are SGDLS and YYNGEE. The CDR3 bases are TGTGCCAGCAGCGTAGAGGGGATCTCCTACAATGAGCAGTTCTTC. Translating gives CASSVEGISYNEQFF.

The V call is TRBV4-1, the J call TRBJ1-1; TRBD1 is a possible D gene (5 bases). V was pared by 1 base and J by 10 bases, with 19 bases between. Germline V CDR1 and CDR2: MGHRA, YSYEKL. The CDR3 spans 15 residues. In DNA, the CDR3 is TGCGCCAGCAGCCAAGTGTACAGTTTCGCCGGGGGAGCTTTCTTT. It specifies CASSQVYSFAGGAFF.

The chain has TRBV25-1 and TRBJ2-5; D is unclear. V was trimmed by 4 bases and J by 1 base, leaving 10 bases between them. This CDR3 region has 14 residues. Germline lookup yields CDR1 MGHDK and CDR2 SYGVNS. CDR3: CASSGGRSQETQYF. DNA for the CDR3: TGTGCCAGCAGTGGAGGTAGAAGCCAAGAGACCCAGTACTTC.

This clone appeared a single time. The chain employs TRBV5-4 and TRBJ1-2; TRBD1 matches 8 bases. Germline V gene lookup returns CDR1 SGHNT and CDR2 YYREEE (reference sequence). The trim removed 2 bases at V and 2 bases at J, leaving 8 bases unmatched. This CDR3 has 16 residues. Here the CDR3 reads CASSFGDRGDNYGYTF. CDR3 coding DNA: TGTGCCAGCAGCTTCGGTGACAGGGGTGACAACTATGGCTACACCTTC.

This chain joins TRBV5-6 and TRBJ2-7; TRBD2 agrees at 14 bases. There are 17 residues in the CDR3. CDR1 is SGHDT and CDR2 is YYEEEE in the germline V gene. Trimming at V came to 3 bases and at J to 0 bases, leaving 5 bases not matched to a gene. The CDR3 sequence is CASSYRTSGRPSYEQYF. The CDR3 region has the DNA TGTGCCAGCAGCTACCGGACTAGCGGGAGGCCCTCCTACGAGCAGTACTTC.

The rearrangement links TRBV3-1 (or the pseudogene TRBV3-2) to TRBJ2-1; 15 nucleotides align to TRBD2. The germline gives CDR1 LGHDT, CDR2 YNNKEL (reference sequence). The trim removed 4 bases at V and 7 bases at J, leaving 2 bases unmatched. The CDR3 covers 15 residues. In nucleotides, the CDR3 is TGTGCCAGCAGCCTCGGGACTAGCGGGGGGAATGAGCAGTTCTTC. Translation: CASSLGTSGGNEQFF.

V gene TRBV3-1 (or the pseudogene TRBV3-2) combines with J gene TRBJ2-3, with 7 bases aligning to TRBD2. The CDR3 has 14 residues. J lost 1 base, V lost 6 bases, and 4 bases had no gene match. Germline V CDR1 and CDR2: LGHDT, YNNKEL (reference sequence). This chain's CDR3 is CASRLTSGTDTQYF. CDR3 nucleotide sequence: TGTGCCAGCAGGCTCACTAGCGGCACAGATACGCAGTATTTT.

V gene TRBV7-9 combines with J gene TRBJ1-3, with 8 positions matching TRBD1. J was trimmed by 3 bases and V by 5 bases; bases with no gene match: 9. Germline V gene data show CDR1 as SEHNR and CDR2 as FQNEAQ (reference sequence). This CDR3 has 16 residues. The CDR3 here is CASSPSGQGGGNTIYF. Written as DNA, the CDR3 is TGTGCCAGCAGCCCATCCGGACAGGGTGGTGGAAACACCATATATTTT.

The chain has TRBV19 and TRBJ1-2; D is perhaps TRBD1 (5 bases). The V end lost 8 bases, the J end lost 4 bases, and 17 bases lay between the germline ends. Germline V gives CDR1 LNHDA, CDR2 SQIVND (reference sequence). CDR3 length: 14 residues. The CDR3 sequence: CASSRGLGVYGYTF. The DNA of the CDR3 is TGTGCCAGTTCCCGTGGACTAGGGGTCTATGGCTACACCTTC.

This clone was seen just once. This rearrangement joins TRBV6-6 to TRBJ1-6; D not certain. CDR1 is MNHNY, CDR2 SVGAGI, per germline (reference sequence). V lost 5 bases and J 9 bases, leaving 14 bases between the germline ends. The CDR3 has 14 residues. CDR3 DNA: TGTGCCAGCAGTGATCCAGGCTCCGGTTCACCCCTCCACTTT. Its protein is CASSDPGSGSPLHF.

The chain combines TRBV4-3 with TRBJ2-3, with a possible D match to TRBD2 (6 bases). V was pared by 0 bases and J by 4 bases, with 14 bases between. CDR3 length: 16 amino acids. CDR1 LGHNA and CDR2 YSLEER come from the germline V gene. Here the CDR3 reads CASSQERGLSPDTQYF. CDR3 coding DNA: TGCGCCAGCAGCCAAGAACGAGGACTATCTCCAGATACGCAGTATTTT.

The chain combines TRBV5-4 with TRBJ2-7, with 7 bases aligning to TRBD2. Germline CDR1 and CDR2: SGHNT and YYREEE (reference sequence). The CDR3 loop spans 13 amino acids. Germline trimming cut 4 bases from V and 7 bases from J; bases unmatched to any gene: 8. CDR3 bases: TGTGCCAGCAGCACCGGGGGGAATGTGGAGCAGTACTTC. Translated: CASSTGGNVEQYF.

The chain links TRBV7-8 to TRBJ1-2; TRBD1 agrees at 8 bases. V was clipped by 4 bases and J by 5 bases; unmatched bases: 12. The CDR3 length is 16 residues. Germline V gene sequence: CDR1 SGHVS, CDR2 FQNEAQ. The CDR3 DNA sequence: TGTGCCAGCAGCTCCCCAGGTGGTACAGGGGGGTATGGCTACACCTTC. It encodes CASSSPGGTGGYGYTF.

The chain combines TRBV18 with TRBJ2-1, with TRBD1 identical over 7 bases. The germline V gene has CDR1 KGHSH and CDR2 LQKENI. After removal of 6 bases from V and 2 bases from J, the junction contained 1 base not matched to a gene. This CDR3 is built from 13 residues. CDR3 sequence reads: CASSGTAYNEQFF. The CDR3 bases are TGTGCCAGCTCCGGGACAGCCTACAATGAGCAGTTCTTC.

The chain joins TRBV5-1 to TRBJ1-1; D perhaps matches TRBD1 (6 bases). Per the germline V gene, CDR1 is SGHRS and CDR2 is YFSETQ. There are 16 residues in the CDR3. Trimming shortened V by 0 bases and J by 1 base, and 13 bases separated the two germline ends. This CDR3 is CASSLAGAGANTEAFF. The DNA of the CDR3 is TGCGCCAGCAGCTTGGCTGGGGCAGGGGCGAACACTGAAGCTTTCTTT.

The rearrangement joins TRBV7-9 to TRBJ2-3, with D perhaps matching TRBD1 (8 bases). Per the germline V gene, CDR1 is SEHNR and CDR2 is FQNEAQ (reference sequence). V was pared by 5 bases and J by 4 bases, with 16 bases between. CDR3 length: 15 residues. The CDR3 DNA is TGTGCCAGCAGCCCCCGGACAGGGAGGGCAGATACGCAGTATTTT. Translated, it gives CASSPRTGRADTQYF.

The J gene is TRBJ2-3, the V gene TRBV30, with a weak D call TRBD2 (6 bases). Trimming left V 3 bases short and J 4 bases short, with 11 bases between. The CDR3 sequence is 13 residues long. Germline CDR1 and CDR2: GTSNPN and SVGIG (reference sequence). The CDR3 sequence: CAWRRVAADTQYF. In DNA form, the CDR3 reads TGTGCCTGGAGGCGGGTAGCGGCAGATACGCAGTATTTT.

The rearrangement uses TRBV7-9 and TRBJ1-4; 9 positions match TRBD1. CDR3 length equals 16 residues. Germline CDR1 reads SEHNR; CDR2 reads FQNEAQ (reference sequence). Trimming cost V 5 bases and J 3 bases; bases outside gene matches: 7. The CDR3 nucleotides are TGTGCCAGCAGCCCGACAGGGGGTATATCTAATGAAAAACTGTTTTTT. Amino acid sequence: CASSPTGGISNEKLFF.

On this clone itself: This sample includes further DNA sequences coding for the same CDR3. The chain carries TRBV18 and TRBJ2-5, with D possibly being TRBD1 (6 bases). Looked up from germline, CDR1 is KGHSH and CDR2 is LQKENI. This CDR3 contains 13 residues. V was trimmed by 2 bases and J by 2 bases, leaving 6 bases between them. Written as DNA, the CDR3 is TGTGCCAGCTCACCAGGACAGCAAGAGACCCAGTACTTC. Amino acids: CASSPGQQETQYF.

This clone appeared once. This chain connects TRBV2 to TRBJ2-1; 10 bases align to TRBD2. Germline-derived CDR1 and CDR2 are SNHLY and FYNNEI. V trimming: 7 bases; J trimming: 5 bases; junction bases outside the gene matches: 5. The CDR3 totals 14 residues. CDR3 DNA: TGTGCCAGCAAAGCGGGAGGGGGGCACAATGAGCAGTTCTTC. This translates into CASKAGGGHNEQFF.

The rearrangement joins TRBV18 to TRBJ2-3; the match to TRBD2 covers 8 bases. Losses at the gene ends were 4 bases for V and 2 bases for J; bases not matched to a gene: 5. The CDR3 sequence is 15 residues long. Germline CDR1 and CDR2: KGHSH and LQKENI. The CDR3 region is CASSRGSGTTDTQYF. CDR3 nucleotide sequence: TGTGCCAGCTCACGAGGTAGCGGGACCACAGATACGCAGTATTTT.

CDR3: CASSLGGGTEAFF. The CDR3 DNA is TGTGCCAGCAGCTTAGGAGGGGGCACTGAAGCTTTCTTT. The chain joins TRBV7-2 to TRBJ1-1; D is possibly TRBD1 (6 bases). In germline, CDR1 is SGHTA, CDR2 FQGNSA. CDR3 length: 13 amino acids. The ends were cut back, 1 base at V and 4 bases at J, with 7 bases in the middle.

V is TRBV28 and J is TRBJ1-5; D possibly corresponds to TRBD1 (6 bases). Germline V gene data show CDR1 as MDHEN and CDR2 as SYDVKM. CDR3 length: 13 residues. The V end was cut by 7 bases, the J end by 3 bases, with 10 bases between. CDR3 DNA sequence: TGTGCCAGCACGGGACACATCAATCAGCCCCAGCATTTT. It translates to CASTGHINQPQHF.